These 19 T cell receptor beta chains came from one sample sequenced in a study of shared clonotypes between healthy human individuals. Some clones are missing from TCRdb's copy, which holds only in-frame ones; the method was immunoSEQ multiplex PCR. The sample holds hundreds of thousands of clones, 74% seen once. Source material: memory CD4+ T cells sorted from blood. Subset described: CD45RA-negative fraction. These receptors came from a woman in her 30s in good health.

This clone appeared a few times. This sequence joins TRBV5-1 and TRBJ2-2, with TRBD2 matching 14 bases. The CDR3 covers 16 residues. Germline V gene sequence: CDR1 SGHRS, CDR2 YFSETQ. Unmatched junction bases numbered 4, after V lost 3 bases and J lost 6 bases. This chain's CDR3 is CASSSRLAGGAGELFF. The CDR3 region has the DNA TGCGCCAGCAGCTCCCGACTAGCGGGAGGGGCCGGGGAGCTGTTTTTT.

This clone has a handful of counts. V gene TRBV6-5 combines with J gene TRBJ2-7; TRBD1 aligns across 10 bases. V was pared by 0 bases and J by 5 bases, with 7 bases of the junction left unmatched. This CDR3 is 16 amino acids long. Germline CDR1 reads MNHEY; CDR2 reads SVGAGI. In DNA form, the CDR3 reads TGTGCCAGCAGTTACTCGAGATGGACAGGGGGTAACGAGCAGTACTTC. Translating gives CASSYSRWTGGNEQYF.

This clone was detected ten times or more. The chain links TRBV19 to TRBJ1-3; D is undetermined. The CDR3 loop spans 14 amino acids. V was cut by 7 bases and J by 0 bases, with 10 bases left in between. Germline V gives CDR1 LNHDA, CDR2 SQIVND (reference sequence). This chain's CDR3 is CASTGGFSGNTIYF. CDR3 bases: TGTGCCAGTACGGGAGGATTCTCTGGAAACACCATATATTTT.

This sequence joins TRBV5-1 and TRBJ2-2; TRBD2 agrees at 7 bases. V was clipped by 7 bases and J by 1 base; unmatched bases: 16. Germline CDR1 and CDR2: SGHRS and YFSETQ. This CDR3 comprises 18 residues. This chain's CDR3 is CASDKQPTGLKNTGELFF. The CDR3 nucleotides read TGCGCCAGCGACAAACAACCAACGGGACTAAAGAACACCGGGGAGCTGTTTTTT. Full variable domain (missing parts from reference TRBV5-1 and TRBJ2-2): KAGVTQTPRYLIKTRGQQVTLSCSPISGHRSVSWYQQTPGQGLQFLFEYFSETQRNKGNFPGRFSGRQFSNSRSEMNVSTLELGDSALYLCASDKQPTGLKNTGELFFGEGSRLTVL.

This rearrangement joins TRBV7-3 to TRBJ2-7; tentatively, D is TRBD1 (5 bases). V was cut by 5 bases and J by 0 bases, with 11 bases left in between. Per the germline V gene, CDR1 is SGHTA and CDR2 is FQGTGA. The CDR3 sequence is 14 residues long. CDR3 sequence: CASSATATSYEQYF. The CDR3, as DNA: TGTGCCAGCAGCGCGACAGCGACCTCCTACGAGCAGTACTTC.

This chain connects TRBV29-1 to TRBJ1-1; D is possibly TRBD1 (6 bases). Per germline, CDR1 SQVTM and CDR2 ANQGSEA. The CDR3 sequence is 13 residues long. V shed 4 bases and J shed 7 bases, with 16 bases lying between them. In DNA form, the CDR3 reads TGCAGCGTTGGTAGGGGGAGGCTGGATGAAGCTTTCTTT. This sequence encodes CSVGRGRLDEAFF.

The rearrangement uses TRBV25-1 and TRBJ1-1, with no clear D. Germline CDR1 is MGHDK and CDR2 is SYGVNS. This CDR3 has 13 residues. The ends were cut back, 6 bases at V and 1 base at J, with 9 bases in the middle. The CDR3 DNA sequence: TGTGCCAGCAGGGGTTGGGAGAACACTGAAGCTTTCTTT. This codes for CASRGWENTEAFF.

Regarding this clone: The same CDR3 arises from other DNA sequences in this sample as well. The chain links TRBV28 to TRBJ1-1; weak D call: TRBD1 (6 bases). From germline, CDR1 is MDHEN and CDR2 SYDVKM. CDR3 length equals 14 residues. Trimming removed 4 bases at V and 2 bases at J, with 11 bases between. The CDR3 nucleotides are TGTGCCAGCAGTTCGGGGGCGGCTAACACTGAAGCTTTCTTT. Translating gives CASSSGAANTEAFF.

This clone was detected ten times or more. The sample holds other DNA sequences that translate to the same CDR3. The genes are TRBV5-1 and TRBJ1-5; D unresolved. Per the germline V gene, CDR1 is SGHRS and CDR2 is YFSETQ. V shed 7 bases and J shed 0 bases, with 8 bases lying between them. This CDR3 is 13 amino acids long. The CDR3, as DNA: TGCGCCAGCGCAGGAGATAGCAATCAGCCCCAGCATTTT. It encodes CASAGDSNQPQHF.

The V gene is TRBV6-1, the J gene TRBJ1-5; D possibly corresponds to TRBD1 (5 bases). The CDR3 is 15 residues long. In germline, CDR1 is MNHNS, CDR2 SASEGT. V was pared by 6 bases and J by 7 bases, with 19 bases between. CDR3 bases: TGTGCCAGCAGCCAAGGGGTAGGCGATGCACAGCCCCAGCATTTT. It translates to CASSQGVGDAQPQHF.

The J gene is TRBJ1-6, the V gene TRBV28; a weak D match, TRBD1 (6 bases). Trimming shortened V by 2 bases and J by 3 bases, and 11 bases separated the two germline ends. Germline V gene data show CDR1 as MDHEN and CDR2 as SYDVKM. The CDR3 covers 16 residues. The CDR3 nucleotides are TGTGCCAGCAGTTTAGTTCGGGGGCTCTATAATTCACCCCTCCACTTT. Translated: CASSLVRGLYNSPLHF.

This chain uses TRBV6-1 with TRBJ1-5; D uncertain. This CDR3 has 15 amino acids. CDR1 and CDR2 (germline): MNHNS, SASEGT. V was clipped by 2 bases and J by 0 bases, with 8 bases between them. This chain's CDR3 is CASSESTLSNQPQHF. Written as DNA, the CDR3 is TGTGCCAGCAGTGAAAGTACACTTAGCAATCAGCCCCAGCATTTT.

V gene TRBV2 combines with J gene TRBJ2-2; TRBD1 matches at 10 bases. Germline CDR1 reads SNHLY; CDR2 reads FYNNEI. The CDR3 extends over 16 amino acids. After removal of 6 bases from V and 2 bases from J, the junction contained 6 bases not matched to a gene. The CDR3 is CASRPRQGANTGELFF. CDR3 in DNA: TGTGCCAGCAGGCCTAGACAGGGGGCAAACACCGGGGAGCTGTTTTTT.

The chain combines TRBV28 with TRBJ2-1; possible D gene TRBD2, 6 bases. V lost 5 bases to trimming and J lost 7 bases, with 15 bases between them. CDR1 and CDR2 from the germline V gene are MDHEN and SYDVKM. This CDR3 contains 14 residues. CDR3 bases: TGTGCCAGCAGTCCCTCCGGGAGAGAGAATGAGCAGTTCTTC. Amino acid sequence: CASSPSGRENEQFF.

The count of this clone is one. The chain links TRBV18 to TRBJ2-7; 7 bases line up with TRBD2. The J segment lost 3 bases and the V segment lost 5 bases, leaving 7 bases of the junction unmatched. This CDR3 has 14 amino acids. The germline gives CDR1 KGHSH, CDR2 LQKENI. The CDR3 DNA sequence: TGTGCCAGCTCAACCGGACTAGTCGGCTACGAGCAGTACTTC. The encoded protein is CASSTGLVGYEQYF.

The chain carries TRBV7-6 and TRBJ1-6, with a tentative D call TRBD1 (5 bases). Germline assignment: CDR1 SGHVS and CDR2 FNYEAQ. Trimming pared 5 bases from V and 9 bases from J, leaving 20 bases between. The length of the CDR3 is 16 residues. CDR3 DNA: TGTGCCAGCAGCCGGGGGTCAAGGACGGCGGGTTCACCCCTCCACTTT. This codes for CASSRGSRTAGSPLHF.

This chain links TRBV29-1 with TRBJ2-3, with D possibly matching TRBD1 (6 bases). The CDR3 is 13 amino acids. The V gene's germline CDR1 is SQVTM and CDR2 ANQGSEA. Trimming left V 4 bases short and J 0 bases short, with 8 bases between. The DNA for the CDR3 is TGCAGCGTTGGGACAGCCAGCACAGATACGCAGTATTTT. Encoded protein: CSVGTASTDTQYF.

This clone was detected ten times or more. Other DNA sequences within the sample encode an identical CDR3. The CDR3 DNA reads TGCGCCAGCAGCTTGGTGCAGGGAAGCACAGATACGCAGTATTTT. Its translation: CASSLVQGSTDTQYF. The genes are TRBV5-1 and TRBJ2-3, with D possibly being TRBD1 (5 bases). Trimming left V 0 bases short and J 0 bases short, with 8 bases between. CDR3 size: 15 residues. Per the germline V gene, CDR1 is SGHRS and CDR2 is YFSETQ.

CDR3 amino acids: CASSLSGTSGYNEQFF. CDR3 bases: TGTGCCAGCAGCCTATCCGGGACTAGCGGTTACAATGAGCAGTTCTTC. The V call is TRBV4-2, the J call TRBJ2-1; 11 positions agree with TRBD2. Germline CDR1 and CDR2: LGHNA and YNFKEQ. The CDR3 runs 16 residues. With V trimmed by 4 bases and J by 4 bases, 6 bases remained unmatched.